These 23 T cell receptor beta chains came from one sample sequenced in a study of blood T cell repertoires in COVID-19. Profiled with immunoSEQ multiplex PCR; TCRdb holds only in-frame clones, not every one. The sample yields more than 400,000 clones, about 90% seen once. Sequenced input: PBMCs or T cells enriched from blood (not recorded which). Every receptor here comes from a man between 18 and 35 years old who had recovered from COVID-19.

The V and J genes are TRBV5-1 and TRBJ2-7; 9 positions agree with TRBD2. Germline lookup yields CDR1 SGHRS and CDR2 YFSETQ. The length of the CDR3 is 15 residues. V trimming: 1 base; J trimming: 2 bases; junction bases outside the gene matches: 4. CDR3 loop: CASSLSLAGAYEQYF. CDR3 nucleotides: TGCGCCAGCAGCTTGAGTTTAGCGGGAGCCTACGAGCAGTACTTC.

This chain links TRBV3-1 (or the pseudogene TRBV3-2) with TRBJ1-3; tentatively, D is TRBD1 (5 bases). This CDR3 is built from 19 residues. Trimming shortened V by 5 bases and J by 4 bases, and 27 bases separated the two germline ends. In germline, CDR1 is LGHDT, CDR2 YNNKEL (reference sequence). CDR3 amino acids: CASSTRLVSRRVSGNTIYF. The DNA of the CDR3 is TGTGCCAGCAGCACCCGATTAGTGTCCCGCAGGGTGTCCGGAAACACCATATATTTT.

J is TRBJ1-3 and V is TRBV10-3; D may be TRBD1 (6 bases). V lost 7 bases and J lost 1, with 11 bases in between. Germline CDR1 and CDR2: ENHRY and SYGVKD. The CDR3 sequence is 14 residues long. The CDR3 region has the DNA TGTGCCATCAAGGAACAGGGTTCTGGAAACACCATATATTTT. Protein product: CAIKEQGSGNTIYF.

This clone was observed a single time. The chain joins TRBV11-3 to TRBJ2-6; maybe TRBD1 (6 bases). The V gene lost 1 base and the J gene lost 0 bases, with 13 bases spanning the gap. This CDR3 is 18 amino acids long. CDR1 and CDR2 (germline): SGHNT, YENEEA. The CDR3 nucleotides are TGTGCCAGCAGCTTAGGACAGGCGAGATCCTCTGGGGCCAACGTCCTGACTTTC. This sequence encodes CASSLGQARSSGANVLTF.

V usage is TRBV3-1 (or the pseudogene TRBV3-2) and J usage is TRBJ2-3; D is perhaps TRBD2 (6 bases). This CDR3 is built from 15 residues. Germline CDR1 LGHDT, CDR2 YNNKEL (reference sequence). The germline V and J ends were trimmed by 4 bases and 2 bases, with 13 bases remaining between them. CDR3 residues: CASSLKEGNTDTQYF. CDR3 bases: TGTGCCAGCAGCCTCAAGGAGGGGAACACAGATACGCAGTATTTT.

This clone appeared once. The chain employs TRBV27 and TRBJ2-7, with D possibly matching TRBD1 (6 bases). Germline V gene sequence: CDR1 MNHEY, CDR2 SMNVEV (reference sequence). The CDR3 sequence is 17 residues long. Trimming shortened V by 5 bases and J by 4 bases, and 24 bases separated the two germline ends. The CDR3 here is CASSVRPGEQVRYEQYF. The CDR3 bases are TGTGCCAGCAGTGTACGACCAGGGGAGCAAGTACGGTACGAGCAGTACTTC.

This clone was detected only once. This rearrangement joins TRBV2 to TRBJ1-2; 8 nucleotides line up with TRBD1. The CDR3 runs 14 residues. The junction had 9 bases not matched to a gene; V was cut back by 10 bases and J by 2 bases. CDR1 is SNHLY and CDR2 is FYNNEI in the germline V gene. This chain's CDR3 is CATLTGALNYGYTF. The CDR3 bases are TGTGCCACCCTGACAGGGGCCTTGAACTATGGCTACACCTTC.

This rearrangement joins TRBV7-6 to TRBJ1-1; 7 nucleotides match TRBD1. The CDR3 spans 14 residues. The germline V gene has CDR1 SGHVS and CDR2 FNYEAQ. After removal of 5 bases from V and 4 bases from J, the junction contained 7 bases not matched to a gene. The CDR3 region has the DNA TGTGCCAGCAGCCCCGGGACAGCGAGCACTGAAGCTTTCTTT. Translated, it gives CASSPGTASTEAFF.

The V gene is TRBV29-1, the J gene TRBJ2-1, with a tentative D call TRBD2 (5 bases). There are 15 residues in the CDR3. CDR1 and CDR2 from the germline V gene are SQVTM and ANQGSEA. V gave up 1 base and J gave up 2 bases, with 12 bases separating them. CDR3 region: CSVEGGSKTYNEQFF. The CDR3, as DNA: TGCAGCGTTGAAGGAGGGAGCAAGACCTACAATGAGCAGTTCTTC.

The rearrangement uses TRBV5-1 and TRBJ1-2; TRBD1 matches 7 bases. With V trimmed by 4 bases and J by 7 bases, 7 bases remained unmatched. The CDR3 covers 13 residues. In germline, CDR1 is SGHRS, CDR2 YFSETQ. The CDR3 nucleotides are TGCGCCAGCAGCGTACCAGGGGGAGGTGGCTACACCTTC. This translates into CASSVPGGGGYTF.

The V and J genes are TRBV19 and TRBJ1-1; 9 nucleotides match TRBD1. V lost 6 bases and J lost 9; bases outside the gene matches: 8. The CDR3 loop spans 13 amino acids. Germline CDR1 LNHDA, CDR2 SQIVND (reference sequence). CDR3 in amino acids: CASSPPTGGQAFF. DNA of the CDR3: TGTGCCAGTAGCCCTCCAACAGGGGGCCAAGCTTTCTTT.

A remark on this clone: The junction departs from germline at one end; a sequencing error may be responsible. The chain employs TRBV7-9 and TRBJ1-2; no clear D gene. CDR3 length: 14 residues. Germline CDR1 and CDR2: SEHNR and FQNEAQ (reference sequence). The CDR3 loop is CASTLEWRGGGYTF. The CDR3, as DNA: TGTGCCAGCACCTTAGAGTGGCGAGGAGGTGGCTACACCTTC.

The V and J genes are TRBV5-8 and TRBJ1-2; no definite D call. This CDR3 has 15 residues. V was cut by 4 bases and J by 3 bases, with 16 bases left in between. From germline, CDR1 is SGHTS and CDR2 YDEGEE. CDR3 protein: CASSPKVGGHYGYTF. The CDR3 bases are TGTGCCAGCAGCCCGAAGGTTGGAGGGCACTATGGCTACACCTTC.

This rearrangement joins TRBV5-1 to TRBJ2-1; 7 bases align to TRBD1. The V gene end was trimmed by 0 bases and the J gene end by 5 bases; junction bases not matched to a gene: 8. Germline loops: CDR1 SGHRS, CDR2 YFSETQ. The CDR3 covers 16 residues. CDR3 sequence (DNA): TGCGCCAGCAGCTTGGCAGGGGGTGGATCAAACAATGAGCAGTTCTTC. This translates into CASSLAGGGSNNEQFF. Full variable domain (rest looked up from reference TRBV5-1 and TRBJ2-1): KAGVTQTPRYLIKTRGQQVTLSCSPISGHRSVSWYQQTPGQGLQFLFEYFSETQRNKGNFPGRFSGRQFSNSRSEMNVSTLELGDSALYLCASSLAGGGSNNEQFFGPGTRLTVL.

This clone was observed a single time. This sequence joins TRBV2 and TRBJ1-5, with unresolved D. The CDR3 covers 12 residues. Trimming stripped 6 bases from V and 5 bases from J, with 8 bases between. Per the germline V gene, CDR1 is SNHLY and CDR2 is FYNNEI. The DNA of the CDR3 is TGTGCCAGCAGAAAGGGAGATCAGCCCCAGCATTTT. This translates into CASRKGDQPQHF.

V gene TRBV19 combines with J gene TRBJ1-1, with 8 bases fitting TRBD1. This CDR3 is 14 amino acids long. The germline V gene has CDR1 LNHDA and CDR2 SQIVND (reference sequence). Trimming took 7 bases from V and 6 from J; bases not matched to a gene: 10. The CDR3 nucleotides are TGTGCCAGTACCTCTGGACAGGGTTGGGCTGAAGCTTTCTTT. It encodes CASTSGQGWAEAFF.

In this sample, this clone turned up once. The rearrangement uses TRBV7-2 and TRBJ1-2; possible D gene TRBD1, 6 bases. Germline V gene sequence: CDR1 SGHTA, CDR2 FQGNSA. The CDR3 runs to 16 residues. The germline V and J ends were trimmed by 0 bases and 1 base, with 12 bases remaining between them. CDR3 loop: CASSLAGQLFNYGYTF. CDR3 DNA sequence: TGTGCCAGCAGCTTAGCGGGACAACTGTTTAACTATGGCTACACCTTC.

This clone was detected ten times or more. The chain is built from TRBV4-1 and TRBJ1-2; 7 bases line up with TRBD1. V shed 4 bases and J 2 bases; nucleotides not matched to a gene: 19. From germline, CDR1 is MGHRA and CDR2 YSYEKL. The CDR3 extends over 19 amino acids. CDR3 sequence: CASSPSMTRGLGANYGYTF. The CDR3 DNA reads TGCGCCAGCAGCCCCTCCATGACTAGGGGGCTGGGAGCCAACTATGGCTACACCTTC.

The rearrangement joins TRBV4-1 to TRBJ1-6; 7 bases line up with TRBD1. CDR3 length: 15 residues. The germline V gene has CDR1 MGHRA and CDR2 YSYEKL. After removal of 4 bases from V and 9 bases from J, the junction contained 9 bases not matched to a gene. The CDR3 sequence: CASSLRQGEGSPLHF. The CDR3 DNA sequence: TGCGCCAGCAGCCTTAGGCAGGGGGAAGGTTCACCCCTCCACTTT.

The V and J genes are TRBV7-3 and TRBJ2-2, with TRBD1 identical over 9 bases. Unmatched junction bases numbered 5, after V lost 2 bases and J lost 1 base. The CDR3 is made up of 17 amino acids. Germline CDR1 is SGHTA and CDR2 is FQGTGA. CDR3 nucleotides: TGTGCCAGCAGCTTATCTCGGGACAGGGTGAACACCGGGGAGCTGTTTTTT. Residues: CASSLSRDRVNTGELFF.

This clone has only one observation. V usage is TRBV27 and J usage is TRBJ1-6; TRBD1 is a possible D gene (6 bases). Germline assignment: CDR1 MNHEY and CDR2 SMNVEV (reference sequence). V was clipped by 4 bases and J by 14 bases, with 24 bases between them. The CDR3 spans 16 residues. The DNA for the CDR3 is TGTGCCAGCAGTTCTCAAGTCCCGGGACAAGGGACGGCCCTCCACTTT. It translates to CASSSQVPGQGTALHF.

In this sample, this clone turned up once. This chain links TRBV3-1 (or the pseudogene TRBV3-2) with TRBJ2-3, with 9 bases fitting TRBD2. There are 16 residues in the CDR3. Germline CDR1 is LGHDT and CDR2 is YNNKEL (reference sequence). Trimming removed 3 bases from V and 3 bases from J; junction bases left unmatched: 7. CDR3 amino acids: CASSQDSGSLTDTQYF. The CDR3 DNA reads as TGTGCCAGCAGCCAGGATAGCGGGAGCTTAACAGATACGCAGTATTTT.

This clone is a singleton in its sample. V and J are TRBV2 and TRBJ1-3; TRBD1 aligns across 9 bases. CDR1 and CDR2 from the germline V gene are SNHLY and FYNNEI. The CDR3 runs to 17 residues. Unmatched junction bases numbered 7, after V lost 4 bases and J lost 0 bases. CDR3 region: CASSARTGDNSGNTIYF. The CDR3 coding sequence is TGTGCCAGCAGTGCGAGGACAGGGGATAACTCTGGAAACACCATATATTTT.